One sample yielded the 4 T cell receptor beta chains listed below, sequenced in a study of T cell clones after liver transplantation. Method: immunoSEQ multiplex PCR; TCRdb's copy keeps in-frame clones and lacks some. The sample holds more than 95,000 clones; about 81% are singletons and the top ten take 2.5% to 3%. Sample: CD4+ T cells from blood, taken roughly 50 months after liver transplant. These receptor sequences come from a human patient who received a liver transplant. Some T cells may be provided by the graft donor.

This chain joins TRBV19 and TRBJ1-2; possibly TRBD1 for D (5 bases). This CDR3 contains 14 residues. Germline values: CDR1 LNHDA, CDR2 SQIVND (reference sequence). The V and J ends lost 0 bases and 7 bases respectively, with 12 bases between them. The CDR3, as DNA: TGTGCCAGTAGTATAGATCGGGGCCTTCGTGGCTACACCTTC. Its protein product is CASSIDRGLRGYTF.

This sequence joins TRBV7-8 and TRBJ1-2; 8 bases align to TRBD1. CDR1 is SGHVS and CDR2 is FQNEAQ in the germline V gene. This CDR3 comprises 16 residues. Losses at the gene ends were 5 bases for V and 5 bases for J; bases not matched to a gene: 13. The CDR3 protein is CASSLGGTGLNYGYTF. CDR3 nucleotide sequence: TGTGCCAGCAGCCTAGGAGGGACAGGACTTAATTATGGCTACACCTTC.

In this sample, this clone turned up once. In DNA, the CDR3 is TGTGCCAGCAGCTTAGTTGGGACCCAAGAGACCCAGTACTTC. This sequence encodes CASSLVGTQETQYF. The chain couples TRBV7-6 to TRBJ2-5; possibly TRBD1 or TRBD2 for D (5 bases each). The CDR3 has 14 amino acids. V was pared by 1 base and J by 1 base, with 7 bases between. Germline assignment: CDR1 SGHVS and CDR2 FNYEAQ.

This clone occurred once. The chain combines TRBV7-2 with TRBJ1-2; D uncertain. Trimming left V 1 base short and J 7 bases short, with 13 bases between. Germline assignment: CDR1 SGHTA and CDR2 FQGNSA. The length of the CDR3 is 14 residues. The CDR3 sequence: CASSLEKGKFGYTF. The DNA for the CDR3 is TGTGCCAGCAGCTTAGAAAAGGGTAAATTTGGCTACACCTTC.